This TCR beta chain was found in a study of blood T cell repertoires in COVID-19. Whole-study context: COVID-19 samples from acute and convalescent phases originated in the United States, Italy and Spain. Nucleic acid was either cDNA or gDNA, and it came from T cells, B-cell-depleted T cells, or PBMCs.

This CDR3 comprises 12 residues. Germline lookup yields CDR1 SEHNR and CDR2 FQNEAQ (reference sequence). The germline V and J ends were trimmed by 2 bases and 4 bases, with 5 bases remaining between them. Source study methods: Estimation of nucleated cell counts relied on the amplification of reference gene primers. Assay used: immunoSEQ multiplex PCR; TCRdb lists only in-frame clones, some missing. Clone size and the V and J calls come from that table; the DNA yielded D and trimming. The repertoire holds about 200,000 clones, with 70% to 90% as singletons. The specimen sequenced was peripheral blood. The V gene is TRBV7-9, the J gene TRBJ1-1; D gene unclear. This sequence was found in a man between 60 and 75 years old with active or convalescent COVID-19. The CDR3 DNA reads as TGTGCCAGCAGCTTATCGAGCACTGAAGCTTTCTTT. This gives the protein CASSLSSTEAFF.